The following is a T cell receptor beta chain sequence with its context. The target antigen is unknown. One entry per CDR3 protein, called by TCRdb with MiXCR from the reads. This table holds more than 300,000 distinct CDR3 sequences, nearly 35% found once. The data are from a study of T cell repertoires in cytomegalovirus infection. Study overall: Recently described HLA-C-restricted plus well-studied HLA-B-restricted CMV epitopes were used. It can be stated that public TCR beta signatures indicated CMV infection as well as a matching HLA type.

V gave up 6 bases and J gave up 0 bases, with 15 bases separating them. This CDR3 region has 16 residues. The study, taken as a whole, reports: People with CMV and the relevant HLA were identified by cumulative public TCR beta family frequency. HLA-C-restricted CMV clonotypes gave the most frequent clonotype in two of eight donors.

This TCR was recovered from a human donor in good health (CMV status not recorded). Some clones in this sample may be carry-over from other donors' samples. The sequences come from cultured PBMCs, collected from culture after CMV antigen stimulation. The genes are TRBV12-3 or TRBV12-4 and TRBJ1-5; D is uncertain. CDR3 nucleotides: TGTGCCAGCAGCTCCAGACACTCGTATAGCAATCAGCCCCAGCATTTT. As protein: CASSSRHSYSNQPQHF.